The 29 T cell receptor beta chains below were found in one sample sequenced in a study of graft-versus-host responses after intestinal transplantation. Repertoires were generated with immunoSEQ multiplex PCR, while TCRdb's copy carries only in-frame clones and drops some. The data hold approximately 15,000 clones, with approximately 61% observed a single time. Lamina propria and intraepithelial lymphocytes were released by processing graft tissue. The input for sequencing was ileum tissue, taken 650 to 700 days after intestinal transplantation. The receptors shown here come from a human patient who received an intestinal transplant, so some T cells may come from the graft donor.

This clone has just a few counts. The chain links TRBV2 to TRBJ2-1, with 8 bases aligning to TRBD2. Germline CDR1 is SNHLY and CDR2 is FYNNEI. V shed 3 bases, J shed 6 bases, and the junction held 7 bases outside the gene matches. The length of the CDR3 is 15 residues. CDR3 coding DNA: TGTGCCAGCAGTGATGCGCGGGGGGCGGGCAATGAGCAGTTCTTC. Amino acids: CASSDARGAGNEQFF.

The chain employs TRBV29-1 and TRBJ1-1, with 9 bases fitting TRBD1. Germline trimming cut 7 bases from V and 6 bases from J; bases unmatched to any gene: 9. The CDR3 has 13 amino acids. Per the germline V gene, CDR1 is SQVTM and CDR2 is ANQGSEA. The CDR3 loop reads CSASGQGKAEAFF. DNA of the CDR3: TGCAGCGCCTCGGGACAGGGAAAGGCTGAAGCTTTCTTT.

The CDR3 sequence: CASGGVAGGSVIYEQYF. The DNA for the CDR3 is TGTGCCAGCGGGGGGGTAGCGGGGGGATCAGTGATTTACGAGCAGTACTTC. The V call is TRBV7-9, the J call TRBJ2-7; 10 bases align to TRBD2. Germline assignment: CDR1 SEHNR and CDR2 FQNEAQ (reference sequence). The CDR3 runs to 17 residues. J gave up 4 bases and V 8 bases, and 17 bases lay outside the gene matches.

The genes are TRBV7-2 and TRBJ2-7; 7 positions agree with TRBD2. Germline loops: CDR1 SGHTA, CDR2 FQGNSA. With V trimmed by 5 bases and J by 3 bases, 13 bases remained unmatched. The CDR3 runs 16 residues. In DNA form, the CDR3 reads TGTGCCAGCAGCCCCCGGCTGGGGGGGGACGGCTACGAGCAGTACTTC. It codes for CASSPRLGGDGYEQYF. The entire variable domain, with the rest obtained from reference TRBV7-2 and TRBJ2-7, is as follows: GAGVSQSPSNKVTEKGKDVELRCDPISGHTALYWYRQSLGQGLEFLIYFQGNSAPDKSGLPSDRFSAERTGGSVSTLTIQRTQQEDSAVYLCASSPRLGGDGYEQYFGPGTRLTVT.

J is TRBJ2-3 and V is TRBV5-8; 8 bases are shared with TRBD2. After removal of 2 bases from V and 1 base from J, the junction contained 6 bases not matched to a gene. The CDR3 covers 16 residues. Germline V lookup: CDR1 SGHTS, CDR2 YDEGEE. CDR3 DNA sequence: TGTGCCAGCAGCTTTGAGGTAGCGGGGCGCACAGATACGCAGTATTTT. Translation: CASSFEVAGRTDTQYF.

A single count supports this clone. The V gene is TRBV4-3, the J gene TRBJ2-5, with TRBD1 identical over 8 bases. The end of the DNA fits TRBJ2-7 better, so the J call may be wrong. The CDR3 is 15 amino acids. The V gene's germline CDR1 is LGHNA and CDR2 YSLEER. The CDR3 region has the DNA TGCGCCAGCAGCCAAGGTAGGACAGGGACCTACGAGCAGTACTTC. This translates into CASSQGRTGTYEQYF.

This chain uses TRBV12-2 with TRBJ1-1; the table's TRBD1 call for D was not verified on the DNA. TRBV12-2 counts as a pseudogene. The CDR3 consists of 14 residues. CDR3 loop: CASRLAGQEPEAFF. CDR3 DNA: TGTGCAAGTCGCTTAGCGGGACAGGAGCCTGAAGCTTTCTTT.

The V and J genes are TRBV7-9 and TRBJ2-7; 7 nucleotides agree with TRBD1. The CDR3 is 13 residues long. CDR1 and CDR2 from the germline V gene are SEHNR and FQNEAQ (reference sequence). Trimming took 5 bases from V and 3 from J; bases not matched to a gene: 4. CDR3 residues: CASSPGQIYEQYF. The CDR3 DNA follows: TGTGCCAGCAGCCCGGGACAGATCTACGAGCAGTACTTC.

This chain links TRBV5-1 with TRBJ2-7; D unclear. V was trimmed by 0 bases and J by 3 bases, leaving 10 bases between them. The CDR3 is 14 amino acids. Germline assignment: CDR1 SGHRS and CDR2 YFSETQ. The CDR3 loop is CASSLGPPDYEQYF. DNA of the CDR3: TGCGCCAGCAGCTTGGGTCCCCCAGACTACGAGCAGTACTTC.

This CDR3 is CASSSGPNYGYTF. The CDR3 coding sequence is TGTGCCAGCAGCTCAGGGCCTAACTATGGCTACACCTTC. The chain links TRBV5-6 to TRBJ1-2, with a possible D match to TRBD1 (5 bases). Germline V gene data show CDR1 as SGHDT and CDR2 as YYEEEE. CDR3 size: 13 residues. V lost 3 bases to trimming and J lost 0 bases, with 6 bases between them.

As concerns this clone: The identical CDR3 is also encoded by other nucleotide sequences in the sample. This rearrangement joins TRBV5-1 to TRBJ2-1; 13 nucleotides align to TRBD2. This CDR3 region has 16 residues. Per the germline V gene, CDR1 is SGHRS and CDR2 is YFSETQ. Trimming took 5 bases from V and 0 from J; bases not matched to a gene: 2. The CDR3 DNA sequence: TGCGCCAGCAGTTGGACTAGCGGGGGCTCCTACAATGAGCAGTTCTTC. This codes for CASSWTSGGSYNEQFF.

CDR3 DNA: TGTGCCAGTAGTATGTCTAGCGGGGGGACTAGCACAGATACGCAGTATTTT. It translates to CASSMSSGGTSTDTQYF. The chain recombines TRBV19 with TRBJ2-3; 11 bases are shared with TRBD2. The CDR3 is made up of 17 amino acids. Trimming took 3 bases from V and 0 from J; bases not matched to a gene: 5. Germline V gene lookup returns CDR1 LNHDA and CDR2 SQIVND (reference sequence).

This clone was detected a few times. The V and J genes are TRBV6-1 and TRBJ1-5, with unresolved D. Germline loops: CDR1 MNHNS, CDR2 SASEGT. V was clipped by 0 bases and J by 5 bases, with 8 bases between them. The CDR3 totals 14 residues. In nucleotides, the CDR3 is TGTGCCAGCAGTGAAGCGCGAGGATATCAGCCCCAGCATTTT. Protein: CASSEARGYQPQHF.

There are a few counts of this clone. This chain connects TRBV4-3 to TRBJ2-5; TRBD1 agrees at 11 bases. Trimming at V came to 4 bases and at J to 5 bases, leaving 9 bases not matched to a gene. CDR3 length: 16 amino acids. Germline assignment: CDR1 LGHNA and CDR2 YSLEER. CDR3 loop: CASSRTDRGRKETQYF. Written as DNA, the CDR3 is TGCGCCAGCAGCCGAACGGACAGGGGGCGTAAGGAGACCCAGTACTTC.

This clone was recorded a few times. J is TRBJ2-5 and V is TRBV6-1, with TRBD1 matching over 11 bases. The end of the DNA is better explained by TRBJ2-7, so the J call may be wrong. The CDR3 covers 16 residues. The germline CDR1 and CDR2 sequences are MNHNS and SASEGT. The chain's CDR3 is CASSESPGTGGYEQYF. CDR3 coding DNA: TGTGCCAGCAGTGAATCCCCCGGGACAGGGGGCTACGAGCAGTACTTC.

V is TRBV6-1 and J is TRBJ1-2; D unresolved. V dropped 0 bases and J dropped 3 bases, with 14 bases sitting between them. Germline assignment: CDR1 MNHNS and CDR2 SASEGT. The CDR3 contains 16 residues. The CDR3 nucleotides read TGTGCCAGCAGTGAAGCGCGGGTTTCCACGTACTATGGCTACACCTTC. It specifies CASSEARVSTYYGYTF.

The chain uses TRBV12-5 and TRBJ2-7; D remains unclear. Trimming removed 0 bases at V and 0 bases at J, with 15 bases between. Per the germline V gene, CDR1 is LGHNT and CDR2 is FRNRAP. CDR3 length: 17 residues. For the CDR3, the DNA is TGTGCTAGTGGTTTGGTACTCGCGACTTTTAGCTCCTACGAGCAGTACTTC. This sequence encodes CASGLVLATFSSYEQYF.

The CDR3 coding sequence is TGCGCCAGCGCCGAAGACAGCGCCTACGAGCAGTACTTC. Translation: CASAEDSAYEQYF. V is TRBV5-1 and J is TRBJ2-7; D is possibly TRBD1 (5 bases). Trimming cost V 7 bases and J 2 bases, with 13 bases left between them. CDR3 size: 13 residues. The germline gives CDR1 SGHRS, CDR2 YFSETQ.

The chain links TRBV12-5 to TRBJ1-6; 7 bases are shared with TRBD1. The germline V gene has CDR1 LGHNT and CDR2 FRNRAP. The CDR3 consists of 15 residues. Losses at the gene ends were 4 bases for V and 8 bases for J; bases not matched to a gene: 8. The CDR3 protein is CASGSSTGRDSPLHF. DNA for the CDR3: TGTGCTAGTGGTTCCTCGACAGGGAGAGATTCACCCCTCCACTTT.

The CDR3, as DNA: TGCGCCAGCAGCCAAGATATAACAGGGGTGAGGCCCCTCCACTTT. This translates into CASSQDITGVRPLHF. V usage is TRBV4-3 and J usage is TRBJ1-6, with 7 bases lining up with TRBD1. Germline loops: CDR1 LGHNA, CDR2 YSLEER. J lost 13 bases, V lost 0 bases, and 9 bases had no gene match. CDR3 length equals 15 residues.

The chain has TRBV7-9 and TRBJ1-1; D call uncertain. Germline assignment: CDR1 SEHNR and CDR2 FQNEAQ (reference sequence). The length of the CDR3 is 13 residues. The V and J ends lost 1 base and 4 bases respectively, with 7 bases between them. This CDR3 is CASSLDQFTEAFF. The CDR3 nucleotides read TGTGCCAGCAGCTTAGATCAGTTCACTGAAGCTTTCTTT.

The chain recombines TRBV14 with TRBJ2-4, with 9 bases matching TRBD1. Per the germline V gene, CDR1 is SGHDN and CDR2 is FVKESK. This CDR3 region has 16 residues. V dropped 3 bases and J dropped 3; count of bases not matched to a gene: 6. The CDR3 nucleotides are TGTGCCAGCAGCCAGACGACAGGGGGGCGCAAAAACATTCAGTACTTC. Its protein is CASSQTTGGRKNIQYF.

This clone was detected once. V gene TRBV27 combines with J gene TRBJ1-1; a possible D gene is TRBD1 (5 bases). The germline V and J ends were trimmed by 1 base and 0 bases, with 6 bases remaining between them. Per the germline V gene, CDR1 is MNHEY and CDR2 is SMNVEV (reference sequence). CDR3 size: 14 residues. The CDR3 coding sequence is TGTGCCAGCAGTTTATGGGGGGTGAACACTGAAGCTTTCTTT. It yields the protein CASSLWGVNTEAFF.

J is TRBJ1-1 and V is TRBV5-5; D is ambiguous. V lost 1 base, J lost 5 bases, and 9 bases lay in between. The CDR3 consists of 13 residues. Germline CDR1 SGHKS, CDR2 YYEKEE (reference sequence). DNA of the CDR3: TGTGCCAGCAGCTTGTCCTCGAGTACTGAAGCTTTCTTT. Its protein product is CASSLSSSTEAFF. The complete variable domain, with remaining parts taken from reference TRBV5-5 and TRBJ1-1, reads DAGVTQSPTHLIKTRGQQVTLRCSPISGHKSVSWYQQVLGQGPQFIFQYYEKEERGRGNFPDRFSARQFPNYSSELNVNALLLGDSALYLCASSLSSSTEAFFGQGTRLTVV.

V is TRBV6-5 and J is TRBJ2-7; 10 nucleotides line up with TRBD1. This CDR3 has 16 residues. The junction had 6 bases not matched to a gene; V was cut back by 0 bases and J by 4 bases. Looked up from germline, CDR1 is MNHEY and CDR2 is SVGAGI. CDR3 residues: CASSYSGQGRRYEQYF. The CDR3 DNA reads TGTGCCAGCAGTTACTCGGGACAGGGGCGACGGTACGAGCAGTACTTC.

The chain joins TRBV6-5 to TRBJ1-1, with TRBD1 identical over 8 bases. Germline V CDR1 and CDR2: MNHEY, SVGAGI. This CDR3 has 12 amino acids. V lost 4 bases to trimming and J lost 9 bases; unmatched junction nucleotides: 4. The CDR3 reads CASSLGQGKAFF. DNA of the CDR3: TGTGCCAGCAGTTTAGGACAGGGAAAAGCTTTCTTT.

This chain connects TRBV5-1 to TRBJ2-7, with D tentatively TRBD1 (5 bases). CDR3 length: 14 residues. Deletions cut 4 bases from V and 0 bases from J, with 11 bases between. Germline CDR1 is SGHRS and CDR2 is YFSETQ. The CDR3 reads CASSADSYSYEQYF. CDR3 in DNA: TGCGCCAGCAGCGCAGACAGTTACTCCTACGAGCAGTACTTC.

This rearrangement joins TRBV7-8 to TRBJ1-1; D is uncertain. CDR1 is SGHVS, CDR2 FQNEAQ, per germline. The CDR3 runs 13 residues. Trimming pared 4 bases from V and 0 bases from J, leaving 6 bases between. The CDR3: CASSSFVNTEAFF. The CDR3 DNA is TGTGCCAGCAGCTCTTTTGTGAACACTGAAGCTTTCTTT.

The gene calls are TRBV9 and TRBJ2-2, with 10 bases matching TRBD2. Germline V gene lookup returns CDR1 SGDLS and CDR2 YYNGEE. After removal of 2 bases from V and 4 bases from J, the junction contained 2 bases not matched to a gene. This CDR3 has 15 residues. CDR3 nucleotide sequence: TGTGCCAGCAGCGTCGTAGCGGGGGGCACCGGGGAGCTGTTTTTT. Translation gives CASSVVAGGTGELFF.